This T cell receptor beta chain was captured by sequencing in a study of OX40 agonist ivuxolimab in advanced cancers. Study findings and constraints: Clonal expansion by week 6 occurred in CD4+ and CD8+ blood T cells (at 0.1 to 3.0 mg/kg). Expanded peripheral T-cell antigen specificity went undetermined.

On this clone: No antigen is known for it.

This table comes from immunoSEQ multiplex PCR, and its TCRdb copy is limited to in-frame clones, with some not included. The sample yields some 33,000 clones, approximately 90% seen once. The sample in question was CD4+ or CD8+ T cells sorted from blood, obtained in a trial of the OX40 agonist ivuxolimab. This receptor was obtained from an adult with an advanced solid tumor such as melanoma, head and neck, liver or kidney cancer.

The CDR3 loop is CASSPLNTEAFF. The CDR3 coding sequence is TGTGCCAGTAGCCCGCTTAACACTGAAGCTTTCTTT. The rearrangement joins TRBV19 to TRBJ1-1; D is ambiguous. Germline V CDR1 and CDR2: LNHDA, SQIVND (reference sequence). The CDR3 has 12 amino acids. V lost 6 bases and J lost 2, with 7 bases in between.